Following are 14 T cell receptor beta chains from one sample sequenced in a study of OX40 agonist ivuxolimab in advanced cancers. The protocol was immunoSEQ multiplex PCR, while the TCRdb copy is restricted to in-frame clones and leaves out a portion. The table shows 50,000 to 55,000 clones, with 75% to 90% occurring only once. The sample in question was CD4+ or CD8+ T cells sorted from blood, obtained in a trial of the OX40 agonist ivuxolimab. The source of these receptors is an adult with an advanced solid tumor such as melanoma, head and neck, liver or kidney cancer.

The count of this clone is one. The rearrangement links TRBV19 to TRBJ2-5; 7 nucleotides align to TRBD1. V was clipped by 3 bases and J by 4 bases; unmatched bases: 11. The germline gives CDR1 LNHDA, CDR2 SQIVND (reference sequence). This CDR3 contains 16 residues. The CDR3 DNA reads TGTGCCAGTAGTATCGCGAGACAGGGCATCGGAGAGACCCAGTACTTC. Its translation is CASSIARQGIGETQYF.

The V call is TRBV6-1, the J call TRBJ1-4; 10 nucleotides agree with TRBD1. Germline assignment: CDR1 MNHNS and CDR2 SASEGT. The V gene end was trimmed by 5 bases and the J gene end by 8 bases; junction bases not matched to a gene: 5. The CDR3 extends over 14 amino acids. This CDR3 is CASSRDRGREKLFF. The CDR3 region has the DNA TGTGCCAGCAGTCGGGACAGGGGAAGGGAAAAACTGTTTTTT.

This sequence joins TRBV2 and TRBJ2-1; 9 bases fit TRBD2. The CDR3 is 14 residues long. CDR1 is SNHLY and CDR2 is FYNNEI in the germline V gene. V was pared by 7 bases and J by 7 bases, with 8 bases of the junction left unmatched. The CDR3 bases are TGTGCCAGCATGTTGGCGGGGGGGCAGAATGAGCAGTTCTTC. As protein: CASMLAGGQNEQFF.

J is TRBJ1-2 and V is TRBV4-3, with D possibly TRBD1 on 5 matching bases. CDR3 size: 14 residues. Germline V CDR1 and CDR2: LGHNA, YSLEER. Between the trimmed V and J ends, which lost 1 base and 4 bases, there was a span of 10 bases. As DNA, the CDR3 is TGCGCCAGCAGCCAAGTCCTCCAGGGCTATGGCTACACCTTC. Translating gives CASSQVLQGYGYTF.

The chain employs TRBV10-3 and TRBJ2-1; 12 bases are a match to TRBD2. This CDR3 has 18 residues. V shed 3 bases, J shed 6 bases, and the junction held 12 bases outside the gene matches. Germline assignment: CDR1 ENHRY and CDR2 SYGVKD. The chain's CDR3 is CAISELTSGGSFFNEQFF. Here the CDR3 DNA reads TGTGCCATCAGTGAACTTACTAGCGGGGGGTCTTTCTTCAATGAGCAGTTCTTC.

In its sample, this clone was seen a few times. The sample carries other DNA sequences with the same CDR3. The V gene is TRBV28, the J gene TRBJ2-7, with no clear D. Per germline, CDR1 MDHEN and CDR2 SYDVKM. Trimming shortened V by 3 bases and J by 1 base, and 1 base separated the two germline ends. The CDR3 length is 11 residues. The CDR3 nucleotides read TGTGCCAGCAGTTTTTCCTACGAGCAGTACTTC. Residues: CASSFSYEQYF. Variable domain in full (rest from reference TRBV28 and TRBJ2-7): DVKVTQSSRYLVKRTGEKVFLECVQDMDHENMFWYRQDPGLGLRLIYFSYDVKMKEKGDIPEGYSVSREKKERFSLILESASTNQTSMYLCASSFSYEQYFGPGTRLTVT.

The chain carries TRBV7-8 and TRBJ2-1; 13 bases fit TRBD2. The CDR3 is 18 residues long. J was trimmed by 3 bases and V by 6 bases; bases with no gene match: 11. Germline V gene sequence: CDR1 SGHVS, CDR2 FQNEAQ. The CDR3 region has the DNA TGTGCCAGCAGATCAACTAGCGGGAGGGCCGCCGACTACAATGAGCAGTTCTTC. Encoded protein: CASRSTSGRAADYNEQFF. Together with reference TRBV7-8 and TRBJ2-1, the CDR3 gives the full variable domain: GAGVSQSPRYKVAKRGQDVALRCDPISGHVSLFWYQQALGQGPEFLTYFQNEAQLDKSGLPSDRFFAERPEGSVSTLKIQRTQQEDSAVYLCASRSTSGRAADYNEQFFGPGTRLTVL.

This clone was seen just once. The gene calls are TRBV5-6 and TRBJ1-1; unclear D gene. Germline V gene data show CDR1 as SGHDT and CDR2 as YYEEEE. This CDR3 spans 16 amino acids. With 0 bases removed from V and 0 bases from J, the gap between germline ends came to 12 bases. The CDR3 nucleotides read TGTGCCAGCAGCTTGGGTCCGGCAGTAATGAACACTGAAGCTTTCTTT. Its translation: CASSLGPAVMNTEAFF.

The chain joins TRBV7-8 to TRBJ2-1; TRBD2 aligns across 10 bases. With V trimmed by 5 bases and J by 4 bases, 5 bases remained unmatched. The CDR3 sequence is 15 residues long. The V gene's germline CDR1 is SGHVS and CDR2 FQNEAQ. CDR3 bases: TGTGCCAGCAGCACTAGCGGGATGGGTTACAATGAGCAGTTCTTC. Translation gives CASSTSGMGYNEQFF.

The V gene is TRBV28, the J gene TRBJ2-7, with 11 bases identical to TRBD2. V lost 4 bases and J lost 4; bases outside the gene matches: 12. CDR1 is MDHEN and CDR2 is SYDVKM in the germline V gene. The CDR3 covers 17 residues. CDR3 DNA: TGTGCCAGCAGTTCCACGCCGCTAGCGGGAGGCGTTTACGAGCAGTACTTC. It codes for CASSSTPLAGGVYEQYF.

This chain uses TRBV27 with TRBJ1-4; 8 bases agree with TRBD1. The CDR3 has 14 residues. Germline-derived CDR1 and CDR2 are MNHEY and SMNVEV (reference sequence). V lost 5 bases, J lost 8 bases, and 7 bases stayed unmatched. In DNA, the CDR3 is TGTGCCAGCAGTCCGACAGGGGAAAGAGAAAAACTGTTTTTT. Translation gives CASSPTGEREKLFF. The full variable domain, with the rest looked up from reference TRBV27 and TRBJ1-4, is EAQVTQNPRYLITVTGKKLTVTCSQNMNHEYMSWYRQDPGLGLRQIYYSMNVEVTDKGDVPEGYKVSRKEKRNFPLILESPSPNQTSLYFCASSPTGEREKLFFGSGTQLSVL.

The count of this clone is one. This sequence joins TRBV21-1 and TRBJ2-7; the D call TRBD2 from the table was never checked on the DNA. TRBV21-1 is a documented pseudogene. The CDR3 contains 9 residues. DNA of the CDR3: TGTGCCCCTCGGTACGAGCAGTACTTC. As protein: CAPRYEQYF.

The chain couples TRBV9 to TRBJ2-7; D is uncertain. This CDR3 has 15 residues. Trimming pared 2 bases from V and 7 bases from J, leaving 19 bases between. Germline-derived CDR1 and CDR2 are SGDLS and YYNGEE. CDR3 sequence: CASSVGTGPFEEQYF. CDR3 in DNA: TGTGCCAGCAGCGTTGGTACGGGCCCATTTGAGGAGCAGTACTTC. The complete variable domain, with remaining parts taken from reference TRBV9 and TRBJ2-7, reads DSGVTQTPKHLITATGQRVTLRCSPRSGDLSVYWYQQSLDQGLQFLIQYYNGEERAKGNILERFSAQQFPDLHSELNLSSLELGDSALYFCASSVGTGPFEEQYFGPGTRLTVT.

V and J are TRBV5-6 and TRBJ2-7, with D unresolved. This CDR3 is built from 14 residues. Trimming took 3 bases from V and 1 from J, leaving 11 bases between them. Germline CDR1 reads SGHDT; CDR2 reads YYEEEE. CDR3: CASSSSRASYEQYF. Written as DNA, the CDR3 is TGTGCCAGCAGCTCCAGCCGGGCTTCCTACGAGCAGTACTTC.